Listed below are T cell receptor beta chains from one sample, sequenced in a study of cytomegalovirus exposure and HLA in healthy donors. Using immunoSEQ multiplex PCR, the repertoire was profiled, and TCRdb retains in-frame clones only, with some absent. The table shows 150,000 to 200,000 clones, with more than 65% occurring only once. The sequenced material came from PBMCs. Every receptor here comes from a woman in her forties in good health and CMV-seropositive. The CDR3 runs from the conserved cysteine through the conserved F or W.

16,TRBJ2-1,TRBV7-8,CASSLQRGSTYNEQFF
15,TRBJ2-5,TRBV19,CASSPLAGGEETQYF
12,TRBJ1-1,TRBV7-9,CSSSLDSTEAFF
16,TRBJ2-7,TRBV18,CASSPSPGTGTYEQYF
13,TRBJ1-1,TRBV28,CASSLWQGTEAFF
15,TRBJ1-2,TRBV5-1,CASSFSAGLHYGYTF
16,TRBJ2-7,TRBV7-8,CASSVGGGQGSYEQYF
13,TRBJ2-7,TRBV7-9,CASSYSRAYEQYF
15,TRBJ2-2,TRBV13,CASSLGLTNTGELFF
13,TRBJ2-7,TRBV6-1,CASSGTGGYEQYF
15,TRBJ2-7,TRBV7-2,CASSSAGAVTYEQYF
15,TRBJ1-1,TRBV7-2,CASSLFSEMNTEAFF
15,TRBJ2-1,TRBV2,CASNPTSGAYNEQFF
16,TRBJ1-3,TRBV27,CASSAHGQGSGNTIYF
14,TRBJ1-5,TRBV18,CASSLGQGNQPQHF
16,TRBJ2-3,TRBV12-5,CASGSPVGGAPDTQYF
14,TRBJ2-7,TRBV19,CASSKGDQLYEQYF
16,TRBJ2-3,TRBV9,CASSLGPGEGTNTQYF
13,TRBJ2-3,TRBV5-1,CASRTGGQDTQYF
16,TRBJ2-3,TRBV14,CASSQVMGESTDTQYF
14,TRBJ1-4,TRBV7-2,CASSFGRLNEKLFF
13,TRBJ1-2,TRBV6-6,CASSYPYRDGYTF
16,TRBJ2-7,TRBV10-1,CASSESGTGASYEQYF
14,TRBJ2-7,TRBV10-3,CAISDLQGSHEQYF
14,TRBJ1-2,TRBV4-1,CASSPNQGAYGYTF
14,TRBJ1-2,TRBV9,CASSPEWGAGGYTF
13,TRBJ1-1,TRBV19,CASSNGPYTEAFF
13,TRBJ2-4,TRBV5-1,CASSLTTGPIQYF
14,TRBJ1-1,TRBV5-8,CASSRQFMNTEAFF
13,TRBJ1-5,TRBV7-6,CASSFAGFQPQHF
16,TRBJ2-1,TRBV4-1,CASSPLIAGSYNEQFF
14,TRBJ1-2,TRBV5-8,CASSLANRGYGYTF
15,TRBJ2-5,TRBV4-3,CASSQDRGGGGTQYF
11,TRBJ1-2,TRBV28,CASRSARGYTF
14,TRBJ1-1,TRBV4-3,CASSQVGRGTEAFF
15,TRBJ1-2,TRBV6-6,CASSTTSTGGLGYTF
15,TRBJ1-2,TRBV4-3,CASSQGLEGSSGYTF
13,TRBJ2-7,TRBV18,CASSPDSLSEQYF
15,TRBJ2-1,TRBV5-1,CASSLAPEAGYEQFF
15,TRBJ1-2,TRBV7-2,CASSLENRGSGGYTF
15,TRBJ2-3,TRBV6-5,CASRSGVAGADTQYF
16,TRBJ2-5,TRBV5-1,CASSLGLAGIQETQYF
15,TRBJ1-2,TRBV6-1,CASSEALGGFDGYTF
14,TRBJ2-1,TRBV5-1,CASSGGLAETEQFF
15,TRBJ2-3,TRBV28,CASSLGGRGPDTQYF
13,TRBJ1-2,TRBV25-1,CASSETGRGGYTF
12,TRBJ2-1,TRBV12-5,CASGHQGYEQFF
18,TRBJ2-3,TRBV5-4,CASSLLPPGTRSTDTQYF
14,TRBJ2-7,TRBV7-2,CASSLEWSGGTQYF
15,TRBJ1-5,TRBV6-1,CASSAGSAGNQPQHF
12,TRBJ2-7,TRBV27,CASRNRAYEQYF
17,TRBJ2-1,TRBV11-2,CASSFAIGTGFFNEQFF
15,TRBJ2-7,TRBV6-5,CASSFSGQNLYEQYF
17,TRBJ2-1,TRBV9,CASSARLGRSSYNEQFF
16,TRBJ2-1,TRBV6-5,CASSYWGTSGINEQFF
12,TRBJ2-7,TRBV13,CASSLQTYEQYF
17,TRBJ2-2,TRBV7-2,CASSLLAGGMNTGELFF
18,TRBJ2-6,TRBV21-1,CASILPLGGRSGANVLTF
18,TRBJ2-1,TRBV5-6,CASSQLGSPGGSYNEQFF
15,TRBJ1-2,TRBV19,CASSTEQGGLYGYTF